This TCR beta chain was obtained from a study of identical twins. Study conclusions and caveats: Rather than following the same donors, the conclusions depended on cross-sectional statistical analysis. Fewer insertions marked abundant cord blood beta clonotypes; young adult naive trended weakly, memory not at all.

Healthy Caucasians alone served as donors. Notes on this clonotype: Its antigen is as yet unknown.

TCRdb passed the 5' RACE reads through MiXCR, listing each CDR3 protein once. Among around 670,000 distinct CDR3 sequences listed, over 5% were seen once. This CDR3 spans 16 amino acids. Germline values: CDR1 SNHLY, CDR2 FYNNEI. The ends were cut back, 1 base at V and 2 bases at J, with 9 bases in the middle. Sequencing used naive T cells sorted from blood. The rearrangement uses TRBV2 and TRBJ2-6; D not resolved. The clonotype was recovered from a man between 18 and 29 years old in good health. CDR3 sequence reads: CASSEVRLAGANVLTF. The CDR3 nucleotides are TGTGCCAGCAGTGAAGTCCGATTAGCTGGGGCCAACGTCCTGACTTTC.